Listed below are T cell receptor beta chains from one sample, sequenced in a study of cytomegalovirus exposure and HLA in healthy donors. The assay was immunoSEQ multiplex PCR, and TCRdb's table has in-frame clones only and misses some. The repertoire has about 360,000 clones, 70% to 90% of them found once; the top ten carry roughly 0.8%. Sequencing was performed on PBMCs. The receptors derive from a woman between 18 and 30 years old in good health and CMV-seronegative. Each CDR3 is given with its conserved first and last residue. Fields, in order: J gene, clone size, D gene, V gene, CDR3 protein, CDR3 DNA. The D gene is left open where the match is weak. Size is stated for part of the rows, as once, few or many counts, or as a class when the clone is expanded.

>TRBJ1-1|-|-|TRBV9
CASSAGGGSPSGTEAFF
TGTGCCAGCAGCGCGGGGGGGGGCTCCCCAAGTGGGACTGAAGCTTTCTTT
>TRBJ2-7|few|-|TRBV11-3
CASSPLYIAYEQYF
TGTGCCAGCAGCCCCCTTTATATCGCCTACGAGCAGTACTTC
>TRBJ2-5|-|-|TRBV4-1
CASSLRGLSQETQYF
TGCGCCAGCAGCCTAAGGGGATTATCCCAAGAGACCCAGTACTTC
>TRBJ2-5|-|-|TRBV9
CASSSRWPQEAQYF
TGTGCCAGCAGCTCCCGCTGGCCCCAAGAGGCCCAGTACTTC
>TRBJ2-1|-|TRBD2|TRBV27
CASSPSLGLAGNNEQFF
TGTGCCAGCAGTCCCTCCCTAGGACTAGCGGGGAACAATGAGCAGTTCTTC
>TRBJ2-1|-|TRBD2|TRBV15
CATSRASGRVEQFF
TGTGCCACCAGCAGAGCCAGCGGGAGGGTTGAGCAGTTCTTC
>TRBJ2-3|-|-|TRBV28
CASSLTGLALSTDTQYF
TGTGCCAGCAGTCTCACCGGACTGGCCTTAAGCACAGATACGCAGTATTTT
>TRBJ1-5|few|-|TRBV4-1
CASSQDNRQPQHF
TGCGCCAGCAGCCAAGATAACAGACAGCCCCAGCATTTT
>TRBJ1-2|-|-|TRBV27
CASSPRQNYDGYTF
TGTGCCAGCAGTCCACGACAGAACTACGATGGCTACACCTTC
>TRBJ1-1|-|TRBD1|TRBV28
CASSLGRGRTEAFF
TGTGCCAGCAGTTTGGGCAGGGGGCGTACTGAAGCTTTCTTT
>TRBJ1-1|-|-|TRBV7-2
CASSLRGRTEAFF
TGTGCCAGCAGCCTCCGGGGGAGGACTGAAGCTTTCTTT
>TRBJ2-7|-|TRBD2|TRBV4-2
CASSQDRLAGGYEQYF
TGTGCCAGCAGCCAAGACAGGCTAGCGGGGGGGTACGAGCAGTACTTC
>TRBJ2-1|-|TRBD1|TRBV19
CASGQGRDEQFF
TGTGCCTCGGGACAGGGGCGCGATGAGCAGTTCTTC
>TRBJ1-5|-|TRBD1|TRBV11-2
CASSAPRGAYSNQPQHF
TGTGCCAGCAGCGCACCCAGGGGGGCTTATAGCAATCAGCCCCAGCATTTT
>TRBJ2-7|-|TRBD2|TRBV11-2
CASSLGLAGGYEQYF
TGTGCCAGCAGCCTGGGACTAGCGGGAGGCTACGAGCAGTACTTC
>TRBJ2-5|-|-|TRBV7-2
CASSLDGRGKTQYF
TGTGCCAGCAGCTTAGACGGGAGAGGGAAGACCCAGTACTTC
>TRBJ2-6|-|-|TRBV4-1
CASSESSGANVLTF
TGCGCCAGCAGCGAAAGCTCGGGGGCCAACGTCCTGACTTTC
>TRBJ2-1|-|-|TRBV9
CASTTEARADNEQFF
TGTGCCAGCACCACGGAGGCTAGGGCGGACAATGAGCAGTTCTTC
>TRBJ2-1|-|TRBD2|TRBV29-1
CSVPGTRTSGRAYEQFF
TGCAGCGTGCCCGGGACACGGACTAGCGGGAGGGCCTATGAGCAGTTCTTC
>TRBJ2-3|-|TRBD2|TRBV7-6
CASSQFGEREFLDTQYF
TGTGCCAGCAGCCAATTTGGCGAGCGGGAGTTTCTAGATACGCAGTATTTT
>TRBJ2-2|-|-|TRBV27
CASSLSSTGELFF
TGTGCCAGCAGTTTATCGAGCACCGGGGAGCTGTTTTTT
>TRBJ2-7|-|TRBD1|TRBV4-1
CASSQAQGAGDEQYF
TGCGCCAGCAGCCAAGCACAGGGGGCGGGCGACGAGCAGTACTTC
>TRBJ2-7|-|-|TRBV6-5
CASWGGRPPYEQYF
TGTGCCAGCTGGGGGGGCAGGCCCCCCTACGAGCAGTACTTC
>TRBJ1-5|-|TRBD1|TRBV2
CASTRRQGGSNQPQHF
TGTGCCAGCACCCGCAGACAGGGTGGAAGCAATCAGCCCCAGCATTTT
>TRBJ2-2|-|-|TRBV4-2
CATARGDTNTGELFF
TGTGCCACCGCTCGGGGGGACACAAACACCGGGGAGCTGTTTTTT
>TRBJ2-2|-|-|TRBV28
CASSSRDSGTGELFF
TGTGCCAGCAGTTCCCGGGACAGCGGGACCGGGGAGCTGTTTTTT